These 8 T cell receptor beta chains were all obtained from the same sample, sequenced in a study of identical twins. TCRdb processed the 5' RACE reads anew with MiXCR; each CDR3 protein has one entry. The data hold 750,000 to 950,000 distinct CDR3 sequences, with 9% to 15% observed a single time. These data also formed part of another study, on yellow fever vaccine responses in identical twins.

The source material was PBMCs. These TCRs come from a young woman in good health.

This clonotype was detected ten times or more. The chain has TRBV3-1 and TRBJ2-1; the D is unclear. The germline gives CDR1 LGHDT, CDR2 YNNKEL (reference sequence). Trimming removed 3 bases at V and 5 bases at J, with 5 bases between. The CDR3 has 12 amino acids. The CDR3 DNA reads as TGTGCCAGCAGCCAGGGCCACAATGAGCAGTTCTTC. This codes for CASSQGHNEQFF.

The V gene is TRBV10-3, the J gene TRBJ2-1; D is uncertain. Deletions cut 6 bases from V and 4 bases from J, with 10 bases between. There are 13 residues in the CDR3. Germline lookup yields CDR1 ENHRY and CDR2 SYGVKD. The CDR3 DNA reads TGTGCCATCAGCGGAGACCGGTACAATGAGCAGTTCTTC. It yields the protein CAISGDRYNEQFF.

This clonotype was picked up a small number of times. The CDR3 nucleotides are TGTGCCAGCAGCTTAATATTTAGGTACAATGAGCAGTTCTTC. It is translated as CASSLIFRYNEQFF. The chain carries TRBV11-2 and TRBJ2-1; no definite D call. This CDR3 is built from 14 residues. The germline V and J ends were trimmed by 2 bases and 4 bases, with 9 bases remaining between them. CDR1 and CDR2 (germline): SGHAT, FQNNGV.

This clonotype appeared a few times. The rearrangement uses TRBV3-1 and TRBJ2-1; maybe TRBD2 (6 bases). V gave up 2 bases and J gave up 4 bases, with 12 bases separating them. The CDR3 has 15 residues. The germline V gene encodes CDR1 LGHDT and CDR2 YNNKEL (reference sequence). CDR3: CASSQWGSGYNEQFF. For the CDR3, the DNA is TGTGCCAGCAGCCAATGGGGCAGCGGGTACAATGAGCAGTTCTTC.

This clonotype has more than one count but fewer than ten. The CDR3 DNA sequence: TGTGCCAGCAGTGGCCCGACTAGCGGGAGGAGGGAGGAGACCCAGTACTTC. It is translated as CASSGPTSGRREETQYF. The chain is built from TRBV6-1 and TRBJ2-5; 13 bases fit TRBD2. The trim removed 4 bases at V and 5 bases at J, leaving 10 bases unmatched. Per germline, CDR1 MNHNS and CDR2 SASEGT. CDR3 length: 17 residues.

The rearrangement uses TRBV18 and TRBJ2-1; 7 bases agree with TRBD2. V was clipped by 3 bases and J by 2 bases; unmatched bases: 10. This CDR3 comprises 17 residues. Germline CDR1 and CDR2: KGHSH and LQKENI. The CDR3, as DNA: TGTGCCAGCTCACCGGCCAGACTAGCTCTGACCTACAATGAGCAGTTCTTC. This translates into CASSPARLALTYNEQFF.

The V call is TRBV6-5, the J call TRBJ2-2; D is unresolved. Germline V gives CDR1 MNHEY, CDR2 SVGAGI. This CDR3 region has 16 residues. Trimming left V 4 bases short and J 5 bases short, with 17 bases between. Here the CDR3 DNA reads TGTGCCAGCAGTTCCCCCGCTCAGGATCTAACCGGGGAGCTGTTTTTT. Translation: CASSSPAQDLTGELFF.

This clonotype was counted many times. This sequence joins TRBV4-1 and TRBJ1-1; D call uncertain. CDR1 and CDR2 from the germline V gene are MGHRA and YSYEKL. V was pared by 0 bases and J by 1 base, with 6 bases between. CDR3 length: 14 residues. As DNA, the CDR3 is TGCGCCAGCAGCCAAGAGGCAGAGAACACTGAAGCTTTCTTT. Translated: CASSQEAENTEAFF.